The clone carrying this TCR beta chain was recorded at least ten times. Its target is unknown. The sample belongs to a study of neurological immune-mediated disorders. The overall study: Among the approximately 35 patients with multiple sclerosis, roughly 30 were relapsing-remitting, while 3 were secondary progressive. General study points: HTLV-1-associated myelopathy displayed the greatest TCR clonal expansion, and multiple sclerosis exhibited the smallest, lower than that of healthy controls.

The length of the CDR3 is 15 residues. Germline CDR1 is SQVTM and CDR2 is ANQGSEA. Unmatched junction bases numbered 4, after V lost 1 base and J lost 4 bases. 5'RACE with 10-nucleotide random UMIs produced the cDNA. TCRdb reprocessed the 5' RACE reads with MiXCR, giving one entry per CDR3 protein. The sample has about 74,000 distinct CDR3 sequences, 5.2% seen once. Preparation of the unsorted libraries drew on 2 million PBMCs stored at -80 C. The receptor was isolated from a man aged 18 to 30 with multiple sclerosis. The gene calls are TRBV29-1 and TRBJ2-1; 10 bases fit TRBD2. Sample: PBMCs. The CDR3 DNA is TGCAGCGTTGAAGGGGGACTAGCGCCATACAATGAGCAGTTCTTC. Amino acids: CSVEGGLAPYNEQFF.